The 28 T cell receptor beta chains reported below all come from one sample, sequenced in a study of regulatory T cells in long-lasting Graves disease. iRepertoire HTBI primers and Arm-PCR of CDR3 regions built TCR beta libraries. One entry per CDR3 protein results from TCRdb running MiXCR on the multiplex PCR reads. The sample lists around 400,000 distinct CDR3 sequences, roughly 16% occurring once. Time point here: newly diagnosed GD, antithyroid drugs for less than 3 months. The TCR library was made from RNA that had been extracted from PBMCs in TRIzol. This specimen consisted of peripheral blood mononuclear cells (PBMCs), obtained at new diagnosis, from a patient treated with antithyroid drugs. The receptor set was obtained from a female donor with Graves disease.

This clonotype was detected ten times or more. The chain carries TRBV7-3 and TRBJ2-5; 8 positions agree with TRBD1. CDR1 and CDR2 from the germline V gene are SGHTA and FQGTGA. The CDR3 has 19 amino acids. V gave up 1 base and J gave up 4 bases; unmatched junction bases: 17. CDR3 amino acids: CASSLRAAGGLFPSETQYF. The CDR3, as DNA: TGTGCCAGCAGCTTAAGGGCGGCAGGGGGCCTGTTTCCGTCAGAGACCCAGTACTTC.

In this sample, this clonotype turned up many times. The chain joins TRBV7-2 to TRBJ1-6, with TRBD1 matching over 8 bases. The CDR3 totals 15 residues. Germline CDR1 reads SGHTA; CDR2 reads FQGNSA. Germline trimming cut 2 bases from V and 9 bases from J; bases unmatched to any gene: 6. CDR3 sequence: CASSLRLQGGSPLHF. The CDR3 DNA reads as TGTGCCAGCAGCTTACGTCTACAGGGGGGTTCACCCCTCCACTTT.

In this sample, this clonotype turned up many times. The V and J genes are TRBV9 and TRBJ1-1; possible D gene TRBD1, 6 bases. V was trimmed by 3 bases and J by 1 base, leaving 19 bases between them. Germline V lookup: CDR1 SGDLS, CDR2 YYNGEE. This CDR3 is 17 amino acids long. The CDR3 here is CASSARLEGGSNTEAFF. For the CDR3, the DNA is TGTGCCAGCAGCGCCCGCTTAGAGGGGGGGTCGAACACTGAAGCTTTCTTT.

This clonotype was detected ten times or more. The V call is TRBV24-1, the J call TRBJ2-3, with 10 bases identical to TRBD1. This CDR3 contains 15 residues. V gave up 4 bases and J gave up 4 bases; unmatched junction bases: 4. The V gene's germline CDR1 is KGHDR and CDR2 SFDVKD. CDR3 coding DNA: TGTGCCACCAGTGACTCAGGACAGGGGGCAGATACGCAGTATTTT. Amino acids: CATSDSGQGADTQYF.

This clonotype was recorded many times. The chain has TRBV3-1 and TRBJ2-3; 9 nucleotides line up with TRBD2. This CDR3 comprises 17 residues. The germline gives CDR1 LGHDT, CDR2 YNNKEL (reference sequence). Trimming took 0 bases from V and 5 from J; bases not matched to a gene: 9. The CDR3 DNA sequence: TGTGCCAGCAGCCAAGAGATGGTAGCGGGAGTGGGAGATACGCAGTATTTT. Translated, it gives CASSQEMVAGVGDTQYF.

This clonotype was seen repeatedly, ten times or more. As DNA, the CDR3 is TGTGCCACCAGTGACTCTCCGGGACAGGGTCCCTACGAGCAGTACTTC. Translated, it gives CATSDSPGQGPYEQYF. V is TRBV24-1 and J is TRBJ2-7; 9 nucleotides match TRBD1. With 4 bases clipped from V and 2 bases from J, the junction kept 8 bases outside the gene matches. Germline assignment: CDR1 KGHDR and CDR2 SFDVKD. CDR3 length: 16 residues.

This clonotype appeared many times. The chain employs TRBV2 and TRBJ1-1; 7 bases map to TRBD1. The V gene end was trimmed by 6 bases and the J gene end by 7 bases; junction bases not matched to a gene: 8. Germline CDR1 is SNHLY and CDR2 is FYNNEI. This CDR3 has 13 residues. CDR3 in DNA: TGTGCCAGCAGGAGGGGGCAGGCGAATGAAGCTTTCTTT. Its protein product is CASRRGQANEAFF. Full variable domain (remainder filled in from reference TRBV2 and TRBJ1-1): EPEVTQTPSHQVTQMGQEVILRCVPISNHLYFYWYRQILGQKVEFLVSFYNNEISEKSEIFDDQFSVERPDGSNFTLKIRSTKLEDSAMYFCASRRGQANEAFFGQGTRLTVV.

This clonotype has ten or more counts. The V gene is TRBV10-3, the J gene TRBJ2-7; D is undetermined. CDR1 and CDR2 from the germline V gene are ENHRY and SYGVKD. The CDR3 sequence is 14 residues long. Between the trimmed V and J ends, which lost 0 bases and 2 bases, there was a span of 8 bases. CDR3 amino acids: CAISESSDPYEQYF. In DNA, the CDR3 is TGTGCCATCAGTGAGTCGTCCGACCCCTACGAGCAGTACTTC.

This clonotype was counted at least ten times. This chain uses TRBV12-3 or TRBV12-4 with TRBJ2-7, with D unclear. The CDR3 length is 13 residues. Trimming left V 2 bases short and J 1 base short, with 6 bases between. The CDR3 DNA follows: TGTGCCAGCAGTTTAATAGAGTCCTACGAGCAGTACTTC. It yields the protein CASSLIESYEQYF.

At least ten counts were recorded for this clonotype. The chain employs TRBV27 and TRBJ1-1; perhaps TRBD1 as D (6 bases). Germline lookup yields CDR1 MNHEY and CDR2 SMNVEV (reference sequence). CDR3 length: 15 residues. V lost 2 bases and J lost 0, with 10 bases in between. The CDR3 sequence is CASSLGQSMNTEAFF. CDR3 sequence (DNA): TGTGCCAGCAGTTTAGGACAGAGCATGAACACTGAAGCTTTCTTT.

This clonotype occurred once. The V call is TRBV7-2, the J call TRBJ1-1; D remains ambiguous. In germline, CDR1 is SGHTA, CDR2 FQGNSA. V lost 5 bases and J lost 2, with 12 bases in between. This CDR3 region has 14 residues. CDR3 residues: CASSLTTYNTEAFF. For the CDR3, the DNA is TGTGCCAGCAGCCTTACGACATATAACACTGAAGCTTTCTTT.

This clonotype has a count of ten or more. This chain connects TRBV6-2 or TRBV6-3 to TRBJ2-5; TRBD1 aligns across 12 bases. The V gene end was trimmed by 3 bases and the J gene end by 5 bases; junction bases not matched to a gene: 7. The CDR3 covers 16 residues. Germline V gene data show CDR1 as MNHEY and CDR2 as SVGEGT. The CDR3 sequence: CASSYLPGTGGETQYF. Here the CDR3 DNA reads TGTGCCAGCAGTTATCTACCGGGGACAGGGGGCGAGACCCAGTACTTC.

This clonotype was observed at least ten times. The chain employs TRBV19 and TRBJ1-1; D ambiguous. The V and J ends lost 3 bases and 4 bases respectively, with 9 bases between them. CDR3 length: 13 amino acids. The germline CDR1 and CDR2 sequences are LNHDA and SQIVND (reference sequence). The CDR3 sequence: CASSIPASTEAFF. Here the CDR3 DNA reads TGTGCCAGTAGTATCCCGGCGTCCACTGAAGCTTTCTTT.

CDR3 amino acids: CSVRQGSEAFF. DNA for the CDR3: TGCAGCGTTAGACAGGGGTCCGAAGCTTTCTTT. The chain combines TRBV20-1 with TRBJ1-1; 8 positions match TRBD1. There are 11 residues in the CDR3. The germline V gene encodes CDR1 DFQATT and CDR2 SNEGSKA (reference sequence).

This clonotype came up many times. CDR3 DNA sequence: TGTGCCATACTACGGTCCTACGAGCAGTACTTC. Amino acid sequence: CAILRSYEQYF. V gene TRBV2 combines with J gene TRBJ2-7; no definite D call. Germline V gene sequence: CDR1 SNHLY, CDR2 FYNNEI. Deletions cut 10 bases from V and 1 base from J, with 8 bases between. The CDR3 consists of 11 residues.

This clonotype was recorded at least ten times. CDR3 sequence: CASSQGPGQPQHF. The CDR3 DNA reads as TGTGCCAGCAGCCAAGGTCCGGGCCAGCCCCAGCATTTT. The chain is built from TRBV14 and TRBJ1-5; no firm D call. Looked up from germline, CDR1 is SGHDN and CDR2 is FVKESK. V lost 1 base to trimming and J lost 7 bases, with 8 bases between them. This CDR3 is 13 amino acids long.

At least ten counts were recorded for this clonotype. J is TRBJ2-1 and V is TRBV9; possibly TRBD2 for D (6 bases). The CDR3 is 16 amino acids. The germline CDR1 and CDR2 sequences are SGDLS and YYNGEE. V shed 3 bases and J shed 0 bases, with 13 bases lying between them. CDR3 sequence reads: CASSARAGTSYNEQFF. For the CDR3, the DNA is TGTGCCAGCAGCGCTAGGGCGGGAACCTCCTACAATGAGCAGTTCTTC.

This clonotype was observed many times. The V gene is TRBV29-1, the J gene TRBJ2-3; 14 nucleotides match TRBD2. V trimming: 6 bases; J trimming: 1 base; junction bases outside the gene matches: 3. Germline V CDR1 and CDR2: SQVTM, ANQGSEA. This CDR3 spans 15 amino acids. The CDR3 reads CSVGTSGSGTDTQYF. The CDR3 DNA reads TGCAGCGTGGGGACTAGCGGGAGCGGCACAGATACGCAGTATTTT.

This clonotype was seen many times. The chain uses TRBV5-1 and TRBJ2-5; the D is unclear. Germline assignment: CDR1 SGHRS and CDR2 YFSETQ. With 0 bases removed from V and 2 bases from J, the gap between germline ends came to 8 bases. The CDR3 sequence is 14 residues long. CDR3 sequence (DNA): TGCGCCAGCAGCTTGGGGCAGGTTCAAGAGACCCAGTACTTC. Amino acids: CASSLGQVQETQYF.

This clonotype was detected many times. The rearrangement uses TRBV19 and TRBJ1-1; 7 bases fit TRBD1. CDR1 LNHDA and CDR2 SQIVND come from the germline V gene (reference sequence). This CDR3 has 13 amino acids. V lost 9 bases and J lost 4; bases outside the gene matches: 8. The CDR3 DNA reads TGTGCCAGCCAGACAGGGCGGGGCACTGAAGCTTTCTTT. Its translation is CASQTGRGTEAFF.

This clonotype came up many times. This chain uses TRBV11-2 with TRBJ2-7; TRBD2 matches 11 bases. Per germline, CDR1 SGHAT and CDR2 FQNNGV. This CDR3 contains 15 residues. V lost 5 bases to trimming and J lost 5 bases; unmatched junction nucleotides: 8. The CDR3 spells CASSGYSGRANEQYF. The CDR3 nucleotides read TGTGCCAGCAGCGGGTATAGCGGGAGGGCCAACGAGCAGTACTTC.

This clonotype turned up a few times. J is TRBJ1-2 and V is TRBV29-1, with D tentatively TRBD1 (6 bases). Trimming removed 4 bases at V and 8 bases at J, with 20 bases between. The CDR3 sequence is 14 residues long. The germline gives CDR1 SQVTM, CDR2 ANQGSEA. Written as DNA, the CDR3 is TGCAGCGTTGTAGAAAACAGGGTACTGCGAGGCTACACCTTC. Protein product: CSVVENRVLRGYTF.

This clonotype appeared many times. This chain uses TRBV7-2 with TRBJ2-7, with TRBD1 as a possible D gene (6 bases). This CDR3 comprises 13 residues. The ends were cut back, 5 bases at V and 7 bases at J, with 15 bases in the middle. Germline CDR1 is SGHTA and CDR2 is FQGNSA. The CDR3 sequence is CASSRDTFGEQYF. CDR3 sequence (DNA): TGTGCCAGCAGCCGGGACACCTTCGGTGAGCAGTACTTC.

The chain couples TRBV2 to TRBJ2-3, with 10 bases lining up with TRBD2. With 10 bases clipped from V and 4 bases from J, the junction kept 8 bases outside the gene matches. CDR1 SNHLY and CDR2 FYNNEI come from the germline V gene. This CDR3 region has 14 residues. The CDR3 loop reads CAKERGGRPDTQYF. The CDR3 DNA is TGTGCCAAAGAGCGGGGGGGCCGGCCAGATACGCAGTATTTT.

A note on this clonotype: It is likely a read error: a sequence one base away is far more abundant. The chain links TRBV7-2 to TRBJ1-2; D not certain. Trimming cost V 3 bases and J 8 bases, with 13 bases left between them. Germline V gene data show CDR1 as SGHTA and CDR2 as FQGNSA. CDR3 length equals 13 residues. The CDR3 coding sequence is TGTGCCAGCAGCTTTAATGGGGTACCAGGCTACACCTTC. Its translation is CASSFNGVPGYTF.

This clonotype has ten or more counts. The rearrangement uses TRBV5-1 and TRBJ2-5; TRBD2 matches 7 bases. V shed 7 bases and J 3 bases; nucleotides not matched to a gene: 6. The V gene's germline CDR1 is SGHRS and CDR2 YFSETQ. The CDR3 extends over 13 amino acids. The CDR3 reads CASSLGTKETQYF. The CDR3 DNA follows: TGCGCCAGCTCCTTGGGGACTAAAGAGACCCAGTACTTC.

This chain joins TRBV29-1 and TRBJ2-7; D gene ambiguous. Germline V lookup: CDR1 SQVTM, CDR2 ANQGSEA. V lost 2 bases to trimming and J lost 5 bases, with 13 bases between them. The CDR3 runs 13 residues. DNA for the CDR3: TGCAGCGTTGAACACCCCCAAGGGAACGAGCAGTACTTC. Protein: CSVEHPQGNEQYF.

This clonotype was detected many times. The V call is TRBV27, the J call TRBJ1-1, with 7 bases that match TRBD1. This CDR3 has 16 residues. Losses at the gene ends were 6 bases for V and 4 bases for J; bases not matched to a gene: 14. The germline CDR1 and CDR2 sequences are MNHEY and SMNVEV (reference sequence). This CDR3 reads CASRGETGENGTEAFF. The CDR3 DNA reads TGTGCCAGCAGAGGGGAAACAGGGGAAAATGGCACTGAAGCTTTCTTT.